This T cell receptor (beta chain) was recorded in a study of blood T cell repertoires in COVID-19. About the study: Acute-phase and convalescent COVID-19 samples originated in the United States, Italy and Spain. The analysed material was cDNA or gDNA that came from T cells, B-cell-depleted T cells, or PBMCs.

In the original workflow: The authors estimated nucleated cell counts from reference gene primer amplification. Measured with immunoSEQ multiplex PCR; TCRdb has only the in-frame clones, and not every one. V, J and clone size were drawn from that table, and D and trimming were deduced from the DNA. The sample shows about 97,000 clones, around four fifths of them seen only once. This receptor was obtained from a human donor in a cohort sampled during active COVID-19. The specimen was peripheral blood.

CDR3: CASSQGGPPWEQYF. CDR3 DNA sequence: TGTGCCAGCAGCCAGGGCGGTCCACCGTGGGAGCAGTACTTC. J is TRBJ2-7 and V is TRBV7-2; a possible D gene is TRBD1 (5 bases). The CDR3 is 14 residues long. Trimming left V 5 bases short and J 7 bases short, with 18 bases between. The germline V gene has CDR1 SGHTA and CDR2 FQGNSA.